The 8 T cell receptor beta chains given below trace back to one sample, sequenced in a study of T cells in Graves' hyperthyroidism and ophthalmopathy. What was amplified from RNA transcripts were TCR beta CDR3 regions. In the first-round RT-PCR of the TCR CDR3, the HTBI primer set was used. TCRdb passed the multiplex PCR reads through MiXCR, listing each CDR3 protein once. The top ten clones hold around 69% of a sample with 130,000 to 150,000 distinct CDR3 sequences, more than 20% of them seen once. The specimen sequenced was blood. The receptor source for this set is a woman aged 45-65 years with Graves' hyperthyroidism that later progressed to Graves' ophthalmopathy.

This clonotype was counted between two and nine times. This sequence joins TRBV20-1 and TRBJ1-2; D unclear. Trimming left V 3 bases short and J 5 bases short, with 13 bases between. The CDR3 has 13 residues. Germline V gives CDR1 DFQATT, CDR2 SNEGSKA (reference sequence). The CDR3 nucleotides are TGCAGTGCTAGTAAAGGCCTGACTTATGGCTACACCTTC. Residues: CSASKGLTYGYTF.

This clonotype was found a few times. The genes are TRBV28 and TRBJ2-1; 9 nucleotides align to TRBD1. Germline V gene lookup returns CDR1 MDHEN and CDR2 SYDVKM. The V segment lost 4 bases and the J segment 4 bases; nucleotides outside the gene matches: 8. The CDR3 contains 16 residues. The CDR3 nucleotides are TGTGCCAGCAGTTCCGGGACAGGGATGAATTACAATGAGCAGTTCTTC. It codes for CASSSGTGMNYNEQFF.

This clonotype was counted at least ten times. The CDR3 reads CASSYSRGAGGELFF. In DNA form, the CDR3 reads TGTGCCAGCAGTTACTCGAGGGGGGCGGGCGGGGAGCTGTTTTTT. The rearrangement uses TRBV6-2 or TRBV6-3 and TRBJ2-2; D is possibly TRBD1 or TRBD2 (6 bases each). V shed 0 bases and J shed 7 bases, with 12 bases lying between them. Per germline, CDR1 MNHEY and CDR2 SVGEGT. The CDR3 sequence is 15 residues long.

A few counts support this clonotype. The chain is built from TRBV3-1 and TRBJ1-4; D remains ambiguous. Trimming pared 0 bases from V and 8 bases from J, leaving 1 base between. Per the germline V gene, CDR1 is LGHDT and CDR2 is YNNKEL (reference sequence). CDR3 length: 11 residues. The CDR3 protein is CASSQEEKLFF. CDR3 DNA sequence: TGTGCCAGCAGCCAAGAGGAAAAACTGTTTTTT.

This clonotype was recorded at least ten times. The chain combines TRBV2 with TRBJ1-2; no clear D gene. Trimming removed 6 bases from V and 2 bases from J, with 10 bases in between. The CDR3 totals 13 residues. CDR1 SNHLY and CDR2 FYNNEI come from the germline V gene. This CDR3 reads CASRWTGNYGYTF. The CDR3 DNA reads as TGTGCCAGCAGATGGACGGGGAACTATGGCTACACCTTC.

This clonotype showed up many times. This chain joins TRBV3-1 and TRBJ1-2; D gene unclear. Between the trimmed V and J ends, which lost 5 bases and 4 bases, there was a span of 8 bases. Germline V gene lookup returns CDR1 LGHDT and CDR2 YNNKEL (reference sequence). This CDR3 region has 12 residues. Written as DNA, the CDR3 is TGTGCCAGCAGCGACGCCGGCTATGGCTACACCTTC. It translates to CASSDAGYGYTF.

In this sample, this clonotype turned up once. The V and J genes are TRBV27 and TRBJ1-5; TRBD1 agrees at 8 bases. This CDR3 spans 16 amino acids. Germline lookup yields CDR1 MNHEY and CDR2 SMNVEV (reference sequence). Germline trimming cut 4 bases from V and 4 bases from J; bases unmatched to any gene: 9. This CDR3 reads CASSSRQGTANQPQHF. The CDR3 DNA is TGTGCCAGCAGTTCGAGACAGGGGACGGCGAATCAGCCCCAGCATTTT.

The chain carries TRBV19 and TRBJ1-1; D gene uncertain. In germline, CDR1 is LNHDA, CDR2 SQIVND (reference sequence). The CDR3 length is 12 residues. Trimming took 7 bases from V and 13 from J, leaving 19 bases between them. This CDR3 reads CASNRADGRGFF. The CDR3 DNA sequence: TGTGCCAGTAACCGCGCGGACGGTCGGGGTTTCTTT.